The rows below give T cell receptor beta chains drawn from one sample of a study of blood T cell repertoires in COVID-19. Assay used: immunoSEQ multiplex PCR; TCRdb lists only in-frame clones, some missing. The sample carries fewer than 300,000 clones, less than 90% recorded once. Sequencing was carried out using peripheral blood. The receptor source for this set is a woman in her 70s with active or convalescent COVID-19. The CDR3 runs from the conserved cysteine through the conserved F or W. The order of the fields is J gene, D gene, CDR3 length, V gene, CDR3 protein. The D gene is left open where the match is weak.

>TRBJ2-3|TRBD2|15|TRBV5-4
CASSFLAGDTDTQYF
>TRBJ2-3|-|16|TRBV7-9
CASSSYGGAITDTQYF
>TRBJ1-6|TRBD1|16|TRBV19
CASSIDIGQGGSPLHF
>TRBJ1-2|-|15|TRBV4-3
CASSQDRAGGYGYTF
>TRBJ1-5|-|15|TRBV18
CASSPQDSRGQPQHF
>TRBJ1-5|TRBD1|16|TRBV4-1
CASSQDDRGSNQPQHF
>TRBJ2-2|TRBD2|17|TRBV5-1
CASSLMKTGGNTGELFF
>TRBJ2-2|-|16|TRBV28
CASSSRDSFYTGELFF
>TRBJ2-5|TRBD2|18|TRBV27
CASSPRTSGGWYLETQYF
>TRBJ2-7|-|16|TRBV6-6
CASSYSFSGTTYEQYF
>TRBJ2-3|TRBD2|20|TRBV10-3
CAISETASGMGPGSTDTQYF
>TRBJ2-7|TRBD1|15|TRBV5-1
CASSIIGQGAHEQYF
>TRBJ2-3|-|15|TRBV5-1
CASSLGGGSTDTQYF
>TRBJ1-2|TRBD1|15|TRBV11-2
CASSPRQGFGDGYTF
>TRBJ2-5|-|14|TRBV28
CASSLRSRGETQYF
>TRBJ1-2|-|13|TRBV6-5
CASTISTPYGYTF
>TRBJ2-7|-|14|TRBV5-1
CASSPVPGDYEQYF
>TRBJ2-5|-|13|TRBV27
CASSPSRGGTQYF
>TRBJ2-5|-|15|TRBV28
CASTAGGRRGETQYF
>TRBJ1-6|TRBD1|15|TRBV7-3
CASSLSGTDNSPLHF
>TRBJ1-5|-|13|TRBV18
CASSPPNGQPQHF
>TRBJ2-3|TRBD2|15|TRBV5-4
CASRPAGGSTDTQYF
>TRBJ2-5|-|15|TRBV5-1
CASSQNLQGQETQYF